These 7 T cell receptor beta chains originate from one sample sequenced in a study of beta chain features in type 1 diabetes. The isolated RNA, all of it, was reverse transcribed, so expressed TCRB transcripts were what got sequenced. Generated by immunoSEQ multiplex PCR, the TCRdb table keeps only in-frame clones and is missing some. The table shows around 310,000 clones, with approximately 9.9% occurring only once. The specimen was naive CD4+ T cells from blood. Source of these receptors: a woman in her 30s in good health.

This clone was seen a few times. The rearrangement links TRBV6-6 to TRBJ2-7; 9 bases line up with TRBD2. CDR1 MNHNY and CDR2 SVGAGI come from the germline V gene (reference sequence). V gave up 8 bases and J gave up 5 bases; unmatched junction bases: 7. There are 13 residues in the CDR3. The DNA for the CDR3 is TGTGCCAGCTCGCAGCGGGAGGCCCACGAGCAGTACTTC. Translating it yields CASSQREAHEQYF.

This clone was observed a handful of times. The rearrangement uses TRBV15 and TRBJ1-2; 7 bases map to TRBD1. CDR1 is LNHNV, CDR2 YYDKDF, per germline (reference sequence). The CDR3 is made up of 13 amino acids. With 9 bases clipped from V and 2 bases from J, the junction kept 6 bases outside the gene matches. The CDR3 nucleotides read TGTGCCACGAGACAGGGAGAGAACTATGGCTACACCTTC. The encoded protein is CATRQGENYGYTF.

The chain couples TRBV19 to TRBJ2-2, with 8 bases aligning to TRBD2. Germline loops: CDR1 LNHDA, CDR2 SQIVND (reference sequence). The CDR3 runs to 15 residues. After removal of 4 bases from V and 4 bases from J, the junction contained 5 bases not matched to a gene. CDR3 residues: CASSNGGGTTGELFF. The CDR3 DNA sequence: TGTGCCAGTAGTAACGGGGGGGGGACCACCGGGGAGCTGTTTTTT.

The chain employs TRBV27 and TRBJ2-1; D is perhaps TRBD1 (7 bases). Trimming left V 6 bases short and J 6 bases short, with 12 bases between. Germline V gives CDR1 MNHEY, CDR2 SMNVEV (reference sequence). CDR3 size: 13 residues. The CDR3 sequence is CASRRGQFNEQFF. For the CDR3, the DNA is TGTGCCAGCAGGCGGGGACAGTTCAATGAGCAGTTCTTC.

V gene TRBV4-1 combines with J gene TRBJ1-3; TRBD1 aligns across 8 bases. Germline V lookup: CDR1 MGHRA, CDR2 YSYEKL. The CDR3 contains 15 residues. The V segment lost 0 bases and the J segment 3 bases; nucleotides outside the gene matches: 1. The CDR3 DNA follows: TGCGCCAGCAGCCAAGACGACAGGGGTGGAAACACCATATATTTT. Amino acids: CASSQDDRGGNTIYF.

This clone turned up a few times. The chain couples TRBV30 to TRBJ2-3, with D perhaps matching TRBD1 (6 bases). CDR3 length: 13 amino acids. V lost 2 bases and J 3 bases, leaving 9 bases between the germline ends. CDR1 is GTSNPN, CDR2 SVGIG, per germline (reference sequence). The CDR3, as DNA: TGTGCCTGGAGTTCCGGACAGACAGATACGCAGTATTTT. Protein: CAWSSGQTDTQYF.

This clone was seen a handful of times. The CDR3 DNA reads as TGTGCCAGCAGCGAGGGACTAGCGGACACTTGGCAGTTCTTC. Translating it yields CASSEGLADTWQFF. The chain is built from TRBV9 and TRBJ2-1; 11 bases align to TRBD2. The ends lost 3 bases at V and 12 bases at J; junction bases unmatched: 8. Germline values: CDR1 SGDLS, CDR2 YYNGEE. The CDR3 has 14 amino acids.